Included here is one T cell receptor beta chain sequence, with context. The data stem from a study of T cells in localized non-small cell lung cancer. TCRdb's table, derived via immunoSEQ multiplex PCR, lists solely in-frame clones and lacks some. The sample carries 20,000 to 25,000 clones, about 88% recorded once. The source is a man aged 40 to 70 with stage I lung adenocarcinoma. Sample: peripheral blood, taken before any cancer treatment.

CDR3 amino acids: CASRITNYGYTF. Written as DNA, the CDR3 is TGTGCCAGCAGAATTACGAACTATGGCTACACCTTC. J is TRBJ1-2 and V is TRBV2; D is unclear. CDR3 size: 12 residues. The germline V gene has CDR1 SNHLY and CDR2 FYNNEI. Deletions cut 6 bases from V and 2 bases from J, with 7 bases between. The whole variable domain, remainder taken from reference TRBV2 and TRBJ1-2, is EPEVTQTPSHQVTQMGQEVILRCVPISNHLYFYWYRQILGQKVEFLVSFYNNEISEKSEIFDDQFSVERPDGSNFTLKIRSTKLEDSAMYFCASRITNYGYTFGSGTRLTVV.